This T cell receptor (beta chain) was observed in a study of cytomegalovirus exposure and HLA in healthy donors. Study context: It was reported in a later analysis that the 100 to 150 validation repertoires used the same platform as the 666 first-cohort repertoires.

Regarding this clone: Other DNA variants within this sample encode the same CDR3.

Germline V lookup: CDR1 LGHNA, CDR2 YSLEER. This CDR3 spans 15 amino acids. The ends were cut back, 0 bases at V and 2 bases at J, with 8 bases in the middle. The donors were in the roughly 130-subject validation cohort; that cohort was separate from the roughly 700-subject first cohort. Sequencing was performed with immunoSEQ multiplex PCR; in TCRdb, only in-frame clones are kept and a portion is missing. The repertoire consists of fewer than 120,000 clones, with about nine tenths occurring once and the leading ten covering 1.5% to 2%. This rearrangement joins TRBV4-3 to TRBJ1-5; no reliable D call. This receptor was taken from a woman between 18 and 30 years old in good health and CMV-seronegative. The sequenced material came from PBMCs. CDR3 in DNA: TGCGCCAGCAGCCAAGATCGGCAGGGCAATCAGCCCCAGCATTTT. Translating gives CASSQDRQGNQPQHF.